Below, 29 T cell receptor beta chains from the same sample are listed, as sequenced in a study of shared clonotypes between healthy human individuals. Repertoires were generated with immunoSEQ multiplex PCR, while TCRdb's copy carries only in-frame clones and drops some. Counted here are roughly 1 million clones, about 80% occurring once; the ten biggest clones make up roughly 1.4%. Material: memory CD4+ T cells sorted from blood. The subset was: CD45RA-negative fraction. The receptors stem from a man aged 18 to 35 in good health.

The CDR3 sequence is CASSFLGDSPLHF. DNA of the CDR3: TGTGCCAGCAGCTTTTTGGGAGATTCACCCCTCCACTTT. J is TRBJ1-6 and V is TRBV7-9; no definite D call. The CDR3 covers 13 residues. Deletions cut 3 bases from V and 8 bases from J, with 8 bases between. CDR1 is SEHNR and CDR2 is FQNEAQ in the germline V gene (reference sequence).

This sequence joins TRBV11-3 and TRBJ2-3; 11 bases line up with TRBD2. The germline gives CDR1 SGHNT, CDR2 YENEEA. V was clipped by 5 bases and J by 3 bases; unmatched bases: 7. CDR3 size: 16 residues. The CDR3 bases are TGTGCCAGCAGCCAATTAGCGGGAGGGCCAACAGATACGCAGTATTTT. Translation: CASSQLAGGPTDTQYF.

The chain joins TRBV30 to TRBJ2-5; D gene uncertain. The ends were cut back, 3 bases at V and 4 bases at J, with 12 bases in the middle. The CDR3 has 13 residues. Germline CDR1 and CDR2: GTSNPN and SVGIG (reference sequence). CDR3 nucleotides: TGTGCCTGGAGCCGTTTGATGGGAGAGACCCAGTACTTC. It translates to CAWSRLMGETQYF.

Points on this clone: This clone may be a read error of a much larger clone one base away. The chain employs TRBV5-6 and TRBJ2-1; D remains unclear. The CDR3 has 11 amino acids. Trimming left V 5 bases short and J 1 base short, with 1 base between. The germline V gene has CDR1 SGHDT and CDR2 YYEEEE. The CDR3 coding sequence is TGTGCCAGCAGATCCTACAATGAGCAGTTCTTC. Protein: CASRSYNEQFF.

The table lists this clone with a count of one. The chain carries TRBV18 and TRBJ1-1; tentatively, D is TRBD1 (6 bases). Looked up from germline, CDR1 is KGHSH and CDR2 is LQKENI. V was pared by 3 bases and J by 4 bases, with 9 bases between. CDR3 length: 13 amino acids. The CDR3 DNA reads TGTGCCAGCTCACCTACAGGGACCACTGAAGCTTTCTTT. This translates into CASSPTGTTEAFF.

V gene TRBV4-1 combines with J gene TRBJ1-2; 8 positions agree with TRBD1. The CDR3 length is 16 residues. Germline V gene data show CDR1 as MGHRA and CDR2 as YSYEKL. The ends lost 4 bases at V and 4 bases at J; junction bases unmatched: 11. The CDR3 DNA is TGCGCCAGCAGCCGGTTCGCGATGGACAGGGTCTATGGCTACACCTTC. It yields the protein CASSRFAMDRVYGYTF.

Notes on this clone: One end of the junction does not line up with germline, which may come from a read error. The CDR3 protein is CASSEQRRVSF. The CDR3 DNA sequence: TGTGCCAGCAGTGAACAGCGCAGGGTCAGTTTC. This sequence joins TRBV2 and TRBJ2-7; maybe TRBD1 (5 bases). Germline CDR1 SNHLY, CDR2 FYNNEI. The CDR3 is 11 amino acids.

V usage is TRBV10-3 and J usage is TRBJ2-1; 8 bases are shared with TRBD1. The germline V gene encodes CDR1 ENHRY and CDR2 SYGVKD. The CDR3 has 14 residues. Unmatched junction bases numbered 4, after V lost 6 bases and J lost 3 bases. This CDR3 is CAIRGQANYNEQFF. The CDR3 DNA reads as TGTGCCATCAGGGGACAGGCTAACTACAATGAGCAGTTCTTC.

CDR3 in DNA: TGTGCCAGCAGCTTAGAGCTAAACACCGGGGAGCTGTTTTTT. It yields the protein CASSLELNTGELFF. The gene calls are TRBV7-2 and TRBJ2-2; D is uncertain. The CDR3 is made up of 14 amino acids. Germline CDR1 SGHTA, CDR2 FQGNSA. V was shortened by 1 base and J by 2 bases, with 5 bases between the two germline ends. The entire variable domain, with the rest obtained from reference TRBV7-2 and TRBJ2-2, is as follows: GAGVSQSPSNKVTEKGKDVELRCDPISGHTALYWYRQSLGQGLEFLIYFQGNSAPDKSGLPSDRFSAERTGGSVSTLTIQRTQQEDSAVYLCASSLELNTGELFFGEGSRLTVL.

The V gene is TRBV18, the J gene TRBJ1-2; D is uncertain. V was cut by 0 bases and J by 2 bases, with 7 bases left in between. The CDR3 contains 14 residues. Germline V CDR1 and CDR2: KGHSH, LQKENI. In DNA form, the CDR3 reads TGTGCCAGCTCACCACCGATGCAGAACTATGGCTACACCTTC. Translated, it gives CASSPPMQNYGYTF. The whole variable domain, filled in from reference TRBV18 and TRBJ1-2, reads NAGVMQNPRHLVRRRGQEARLRCSPMKGHSHVYWYRQLPEEGLKFMVYLQKENIIDESGMPKERFSAEFPKEGPSILRIQQVVRGDSAAYFCASSPPMQNYGYTFGSGTRLTVV.

This clone was recorded once. DNA for the CDR3: TGTGCCAGCAGTGGGACAAGGAACACTGAAGCTTTCTTT. It is translated as CASSGTRNTEAFF. The chain couples TRBV28 to TRBJ1-1, with D perhaps TRBD1 (6 bases). The germline V gene encodes CDR1 MDHEN and CDR2 SYDVKM. The CDR3 is 13 residues long. V was shortened by 5 bases and J by 1 base, with 8 bases between the two germline ends. Full variable domain (outside the CDR3, taken from reference TRBV28 and TRBJ1-1): DVKVTQSSRYLVKRTGEKVFLECVQDMDHENMFWYRQDPGLGLRLIYFSYDVKMKEKGDIPEGYSVSREKKERFSLILESASTNQTSMYLCASSGTRNTEAFFGQGTRLTVV.

This clone was recorded a few times. This chain connects TRBV9 to TRBJ2-7, with TRBD1 matching over 7 bases. Trimming at V came to 3 bases and at J to 7 bases, leaving 7 bases not matched to a gene. Looked up from germline, CDR1 is SGDLS and CDR2 is YYNGEE. This CDR3 has 13 amino acids. The CDR3, as DNA: TGTGCCAGCAGCGCCTTGACGACAGGGGAGCAGTACTTC. This translates into CASSALTTGEQYF.

The chain has TRBV6-1 and TRBJ2-7, with TRBD1 matching 8 bases. V shed 7 bases and J 7 bases; nucleotides not matched to a gene: 12. CDR1 is MNHNS and CDR2 is SASEGT in the germline V gene. The CDR3 runs to 14 residues. DNA for the CDR3: TGTGCCAGCAATAGTCCCGGGACAGGTTGGGAGCAGTACTTC. Protein sequence: CASNSPGTGWEQYF.

The chain joins TRBV11-2 to TRBJ2-7; 13 bases line up with TRBD2. The CDR3 spans 17 residues. CDR1 and CDR2 from the germline V gene are SGHAT and FQNNGV. V was clipped by 5 bases and J by 5 bases; unmatched bases: 12. The CDR3 nucleotides read TGTGCCAGCAGCCCGCGGCAGGGGACTAGCGGGACCCACGAGCAGTACTTC. Protein: CASSPRQGTSGTHEQYF.

The V and J genes are TRBV7-6 and TRBJ1-4; D is perhaps TRBD1 (5 bases). This CDR3 spans 16 amino acids. Germline V gene lookup returns CDR1 SGHVS and CDR2 FNYEAQ. The ends were cut back, 3 bases at V and 3 bases at J, with 14 bases in the middle. CDR3 bases: TGTGCCAGCAGCTTGATGGCGACAGCCCCTAATGAAAAACTGTTTTTT. It yields the protein CASSLMATAPNEKLFF.

This sequence joins TRBV30 and TRBJ1-2, with D maybe TRBD1 (5 bases). Trimming removed 2 bases at V and 13 bases at J, with 20 bases between. From germline, CDR1 is GTSNPN and CDR2 SVGIG (reference sequence). There are 13 residues in the CDR3. This CDR3 is CAWSPGVGFHITF. CDR3 DNA sequence: TGTGCCTGGAGTCCGGGGGTCGGATTCCACATCACCTTC. The complete variable domain, with remaining parts taken from reference TRBV30 and TRBJ1-2, reads SQTIHQWPATLVQPVGSPLSLECTVEGTSNPNLYWYRQAAGRGLQLLFYSVGIGQISSEVPQNLSASRPQDRQFILSSKKLLLSDSGFYLCAWSPGVGFHITFGSGTRLTVV.

J is TRBJ2-4 and V is TRBV7-9, with TRBD1 matching 7 bases. Germline assignment: CDR1 SEHNR and CDR2 FQNEAQ (reference sequence). V lost 2 bases, J lost 0 bases, and 7 bases stayed unmatched. The CDR3 totals 17 residues. The CDR3 DNA reads TGTGCCAGCAGCTTAACACAGGGGAACGTAGCCAAAAACATTCAGTACTTC. It translates to CASSLTQGNVAKNIQYF.

In regard to this clone: Other DNA sequences in this sample translate to the same CDR3. V gene TRBV2 combines with J gene TRBJ1-5; D is uncertain. The CDR3 sequence is 14 residues long. Germline V gives CDR1 SNHLY, CDR2 FYNNEI. Between the trimmed V and J ends, which lost 0 bases and 2 bases, there was a span of 5 bases. CDR3 in DNA: TGTGCCAGCAGTGAAGCCGGGGGCAATCAGCCCCAGCATTTT. The encoded protein is CASSEAGGNQPQHF. The whole variable domain, remainder taken from reference TRBV2 and TRBJ1-5, is EPEVTQTPSHQVTQMGQEVILRCVPISNHLYFYWYRQILGQKVEFLVSFYNNEISEKSEIFDDQFSVERPDGSNFTLKIRSTKLEDSAMYFCASSEAGGNQPQHFGDGTRLSIL.

In its sample, this clone was seen once. The rearrangement joins TRBV27 to TRBJ1-2; 7 bases agree with TRBD1. CDR3 length: 13 residues. The V gene's germline CDR1 is MNHEY and CDR2 SMNVEV (reference sequence). The junction had 11 bases not matched to a gene; V was cut back by 10 bases and J by 6 bases. The CDR3 bases are TGTGCCACAAACCGGGACAGACCTCATGGCTACACCTTC. Translating gives CATNRDRPHGYTF.

This chain joins TRBV5-1 and TRBJ2-7, with 13 positions matching TRBD2. Per the germline V gene, CDR1 is SGHRS and CDR2 is YFSETQ. Trimming at V came to 4 bases and at J to 3 bases, leaving 7 bases not matched to a gene. The CDR3 spans 16 residues. The CDR3 here is CASSPRLAGGVYEQYF. In DNA, the CDR3 is TGCGCCAGCAGCCCTAGACTAGCGGGAGGTGTCTACGAGCAGTACTTC.

This clone has just a few counts. The chain joins TRBV5-4 to TRBJ2-1; D is ambiguous. The CDR3 runs to 15 residues. V dropped 9 bases and J dropped 6 bases, with 22 bases sitting between them. In germline, CDR1 is SGHNT, CDR2 YYREEE (reference sequence). The CDR3 DNA sequence: TGTGCCACAAGCAGTAACCACGCTAAAGGCAATGAGCAGTTCTTC. This translates into CATSSNHAKGNEQFF.

The chain combines TRBV10-2 with TRBJ2-7; 14 bases fit TRBD2. Germline assignment: CDR1 WSHSY and CDR2 SAAADI. The CDR3 loop spans 19 amino acids. The J segment lost 2 bases and the V segment lost 0 bases, leaving 9 bases of the junction unmatched. Written as DNA, the CDR3 is TGCGCCAGCAGTGAGTCAACTGGGACTAGCGGGGGCCGCGCCTACGAGCAGTACTTC. Translation gives CASSESTGTSGGRAYEQYF.

As regards this clone: Other DNA sequences from this sample encode an identical CDR3 as well. The V gene is TRBV4-3, the J gene TRBJ2-7; D is perhaps TRBD2 (7 bases). The germline gives CDR1 LGHNA, CDR2 YSLEER. This CDR3 has 15 amino acids. V lost 0 bases to trimming and J lost 3 bases, with 12 bases between them. DNA for the CDR3: TGCGCCAGCAGCCAAGATCGGGGGGCGTTCTACGAGCAGTACTTC. It yields the protein CASSQDRGAFYEQYF.

This clone occurred once. The V gene is TRBV7-8, the J gene TRBJ2-5, with 8 bases identical to TRBD1. This CDR3 comprises 15 residues. V shed 3 bases, J shed 5 bases, and the junction held 8 bases outside the gene matches. Germline-derived CDR1 and CDR2 are SGHVS and FQNEAQ. CDR3 region: CASSFAAGGRETQYF. Written as DNA, the CDR3 is TGTGCCAGCAGCTTTGCGGCAGGGGGCCGGGAGACCCAGTACTTC.

This chain joins TRBV4-1 and TRBJ2-1, with 8 nucleotides matching TRBD1. This CDR3 comprises 16 residues. Germline-derived CDR1 and CDR2 are MGHRA and YSYEKL. V lost 1 base and J lost 6; bases outside the gene matches: 8. The CDR3 region has the DNA TGCGCCAGCAGCCAAGCCGGCAGGGGGCAATTCAATGAGCAGTTCTTC. Translated: CASSQAGRGQFNEQFF.

This clone was seen more than once but under ten times. The V and J genes are TRBV6-1 and TRBJ1-2; 7 bases line up with TRBD1. There are 13 residues in the CDR3. The V segment lost 7 bases and the J segment 4 bases; nucleotides outside the gene matches: 6. The germline CDR1 and CDR2 sequences are MNHNS and SASEGT. The CDR3 DNA reads TGTGCCAGCACTGGCCGACAGGGCTATGGCTACACCTTC. Translation: CASTGRQGYGYTF.

This chain connects TRBV12-5 to TRBJ2-4, with D possibly matching TRBD1 (6 bases). V lost 6 bases and J lost 9, with 15 bases in between. This CDR3 spans 13 amino acids. Germline values: CDR1 LGHNT, CDR2 FRNRAP. CDR3 in amino acids: CASGPQGYGIQYF. CDR3 coding DNA: TGTGCTAGTGGCCCTCAGGGGTACGGCATTCAGTACTTC.

The genes are TRBV6-5 and TRBJ2-7; TRBD2 aligns across 7 bases. Germline CDR1 MNHEY, CDR2 SVGAGI. CDR3 size: 15 residues. J was trimmed by 5 bases and V by 6 bases; bases with no gene match: 13. CDR3 amino acids: CASRRSSGPGHEQYF. Here the CDR3 DNA reads TGTGCCAGCAGACGATCTAGCGGACCGGGGCACGAGCAGTACTTC.

The V and J genes are TRBV15 and TRBJ2-6; TRBD1 matches 8 bases. Germline-derived CDR1 and CDR2 are LNHNV and YYDKDF (reference sequence). The CDR3 runs 18 residues. Losses at the gene ends were 3 bases for V and 4 bases for J; bases not matched to a gene: 11. The CDR3, as DNA: TGTGCCACCAGCAGGGACAGGGATATTTCGAGGGGGGCCAACGTCCTGACTTTC. This encodes CATSRDRDISRGANVLTF.